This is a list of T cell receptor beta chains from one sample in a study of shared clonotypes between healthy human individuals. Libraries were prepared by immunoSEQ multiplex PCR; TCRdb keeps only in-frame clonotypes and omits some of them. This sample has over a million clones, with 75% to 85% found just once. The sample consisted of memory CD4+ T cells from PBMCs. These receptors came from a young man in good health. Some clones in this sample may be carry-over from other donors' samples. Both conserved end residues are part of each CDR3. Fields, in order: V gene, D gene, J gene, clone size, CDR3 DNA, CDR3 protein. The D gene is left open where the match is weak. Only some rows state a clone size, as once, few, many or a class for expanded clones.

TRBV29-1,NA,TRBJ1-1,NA,TGCAGCGTTGAGGGCAGGGTGAACACTGAAGCTTTCTTT,CSVEGRVNTEAFF
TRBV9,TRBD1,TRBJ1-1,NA,TGTGCCAGCAGCGTAGCCCCAGGGGGAACTGAAGCTTTCTTT,CASSVAPGGTEAFF
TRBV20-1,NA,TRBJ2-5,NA,TGCAGTGCTCCGTACCAAGAGACCCAGTACTTC,CSAPYQETQYF
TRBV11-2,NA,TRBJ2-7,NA,TGTGCCAGCAGCTTAGAGAGCGAGCAGTACTTC,CASSLESEQYF
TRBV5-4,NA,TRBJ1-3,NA,TGTGCCAGCAGCACCCGGACCTTATGGGGTGGAAACACCATATATTTT,CASSTRTLWGGNTIYF
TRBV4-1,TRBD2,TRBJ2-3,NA,TGCGCCAGCAGCCAAGTACAACCCAAGGGTAGCGGGAGGGCCCGAGATACGCAGTATTTT,CASSQVQPKGSGRARDTQYF
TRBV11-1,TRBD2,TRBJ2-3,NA,TGTGCCAGCAGCTTAGGTCGAAGCGGGAGTGCAGATACGCAGTATTTT,CASSLGRSGSADTQYF
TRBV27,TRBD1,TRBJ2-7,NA,TGTGCCAGCAGTCCCTCGATGGCGCGACAGGGAAGACAACAGTACTTC,CASSPSMARQGRQQYF
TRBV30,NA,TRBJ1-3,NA,TGTGCCTGGGAGGGAGGAGGCACCATATATTTT,CAWEGGGTIYF
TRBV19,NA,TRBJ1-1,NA,TGTGCCAGTAGTCCCAAAGGCGGGGGGCGAAGGGAGCACACTGAAGCTTTCTTT,CASSPKGGGRREHTEAFF
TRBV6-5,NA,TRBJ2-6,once,TGTGCCAGCAGTTACCGCGGGACATACGGGGCCAACGTCCTGACTTTC,CASSYRGTYGANVLTF
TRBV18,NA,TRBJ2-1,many,NA,CASSPMSSSSVPNEQFF
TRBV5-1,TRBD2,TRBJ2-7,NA,TGCGCCAGCAGCTTGATCCCAGCGGGGGCGGAGCAGTACTTC,CASSLIPAGAEQYF
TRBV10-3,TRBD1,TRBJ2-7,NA,TGTGCCATCAGTTCTACTAGGACAGGGGGCAACTACGAGCAGTACTTC,CAISSTRTGGNYEQYF
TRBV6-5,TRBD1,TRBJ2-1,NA,TGTGCCAGCAGTTACGCCAGGCAGGGGGCCTATGAGCAGTTCTTC,CASSYARQGAYEQFF
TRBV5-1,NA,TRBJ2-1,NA,TGCGCCAGCAGCATCCTAGCCGGGAGCTCCTACAATGAGCAGTTCTTC,CASSILAGSSYNEQFF
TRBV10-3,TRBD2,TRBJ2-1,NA,TGTGCCATCAGCGTTTCCTCAGCGGGAGGTGAAAATGAGCAGTTCTTC,CAISVSSAGGENEQFF
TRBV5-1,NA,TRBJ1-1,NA,TGCGCCAGCAGGCCAGGGGTTATCAACACTGAAGCTTTCTTT,CASRPGVINTEAFF
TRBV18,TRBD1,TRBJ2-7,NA,TGTGCCAGCTCAGCCGCAACAGGGGGCCTCTACGAGCAGTACTTC,CASSAATGGLYEQYF
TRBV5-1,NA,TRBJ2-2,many,TGCGCCAGCAGCTTGGGACGGTCGAACACCGGGGAGCTGTTTTTT,CASSLGRSNTGELFF
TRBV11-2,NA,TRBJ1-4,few,TGTGCCAGCAGCTTAGTAGGGGCGGGTATCGGTGAAAAACTGTTTTTT,CASSLVGAGIGEKLFF
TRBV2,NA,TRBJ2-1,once,TGTGCCAGCAATCTTCCCGGGAGCTCCTACAATGAGCAGTTCTTC,CASNLPGSSYNEQFF
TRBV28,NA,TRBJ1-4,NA,TGTGCCAGCAGCCCGGAGGAAAAACTGTTTTTT,CASSPEEKLFF
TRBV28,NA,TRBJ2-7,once,TGTGCCAGCAGTTCAGGGAAGGGGTACGAGCAGTACTTC,CASSSGKGYEQYF
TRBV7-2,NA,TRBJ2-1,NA,TGTGCCAGCAGCCCACAGTTCCCAGGAGGGAATGAGCAGTTCTTC,CASSPQFPGGNEQFF
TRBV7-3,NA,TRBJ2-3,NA,TGTGCCAGCAGCTTGACAGCCACTAGCACAGATACGCAGTATTTT,CASSLTATSTDTQYF
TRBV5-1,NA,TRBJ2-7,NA,TGCGCCAGCAGCTCCGGACAAGAAGGGTACGAGCAGTACTTC,CASSSGQEGYEQYF
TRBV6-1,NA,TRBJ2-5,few,TGTGCCAGCAGGGACCAATCGGGGTCGGGAGAGACCCAGTACTTC,CASRDQSGSGETQYF
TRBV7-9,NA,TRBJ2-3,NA,TGTGCCAGCGCCCTGGATACGCAGTATTTT,CASALDTQYF
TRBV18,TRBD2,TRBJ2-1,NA,TGTGCCAGCTCACCGACTAGCGGGAGTGAGCAGTTCTTC,CASSPTSGSEQFF
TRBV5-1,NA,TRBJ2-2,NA,TGCGCCAGCAGCTTGGCTCGGATTGATGCCGGGGAGCTGTTTTTT,CASSLARIDAGELFF
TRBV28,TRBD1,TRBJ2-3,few,TGTGCCAGCAGTTCCGACAGGGGGCCGAGGGATACGCAGTATTTT,CASSSDRGPRDTQYF
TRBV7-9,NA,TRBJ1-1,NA,TGTGCCAGCAGCTTAGCGCGGGGTACTGAAGCTTTCTTT,CASSLARGTEAFF
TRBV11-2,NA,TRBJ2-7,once,TGTGCCAGCAGCTTAGCGGGGGCGCGACCCTACGAGCAGTACTTC,CASSLAGARPYEQYF
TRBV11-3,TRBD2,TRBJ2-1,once,TGTGCCAGCAGCTCTGGGACTAGCGGGAGGGGGCGCAATGAGCAGTTCTTC,CASSSGTSGRGRNEQFF
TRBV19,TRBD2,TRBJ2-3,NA,TGTGCCAGCAACTTTGGTAGCGGGAGCACAGATACGCAGTATTTT,CASNFGSGSTDTQYF
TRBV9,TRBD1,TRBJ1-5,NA,TGTGCCAGCAGCGTAAATACAGGGGGCGAAGAGCCCCAGCATTTT,CASSVNTGGEEPQHF
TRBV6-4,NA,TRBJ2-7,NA,TGTGCATATCGTGAACGGGACTCCCATTCCTACGAGCAGTACTTC,CAYRERDSHSYEQYF
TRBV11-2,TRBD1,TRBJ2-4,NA,TGTGCCAGCAGCTTAGATAGGGGGACAGGCTTCCTTCAGTACTTC,CASSLDRGTGFLQYF
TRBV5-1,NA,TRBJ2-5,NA,TGCGCCAGCAGCTTGTCGGGACCTCCGTACCAAGAGACCCAGTACTTC,CASSLSGPPYQETQYF
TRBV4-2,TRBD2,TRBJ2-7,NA,TGTGCCAGCAGCCAAGAGGAAGGTGCGGGAGGGCCTAGGGAGCAGTACTTC,CASSQEEGAGGPREQYF
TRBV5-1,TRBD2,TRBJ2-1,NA,TGCGCCAGCAGCTTGGCCTCGGGAGGGGTATACGAGCAGTTCTTC,CASSLASGGVYEQFF
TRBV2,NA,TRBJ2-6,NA,TGTGCCAGCACCGAATCTGGGGCCAACGTCCTGACTTTC,CASTESGANVLTF
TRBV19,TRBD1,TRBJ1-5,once,TGTGCCAGTAGTAAACAGGGGAGCAATCAGCCCCAGCATTTT,CASSKQGSNQPQHF
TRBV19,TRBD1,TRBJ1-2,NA,TGTGCCAGTAGTCGAGATAATGCCGGGACAGGGGGCGAGCGCACCTTC,CASSRDNAGTGGERTF
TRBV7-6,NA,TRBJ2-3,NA,TGTGCCAGCAGCTCAAGACTAGCAGATACGCAGTATTTT,CASSSRLADTQYF
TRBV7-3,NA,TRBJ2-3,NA,TGTGCCAGCAGCTTCACGGGGACTAGCACAGATACGCAGTATTTT,CASSFTGTSTDTQYF
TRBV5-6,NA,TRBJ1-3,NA,TGTGCCAGCAGCTGGGGGACCGAGAGCTCTGGAAACACCATATATTTT,CASSWGTESSGNTIYF
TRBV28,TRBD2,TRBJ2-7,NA,TGTGCCAGCAGTATTCCCGGGACTAGCAACGAGCAGTACTTC,CASSIPGTSNEQYF